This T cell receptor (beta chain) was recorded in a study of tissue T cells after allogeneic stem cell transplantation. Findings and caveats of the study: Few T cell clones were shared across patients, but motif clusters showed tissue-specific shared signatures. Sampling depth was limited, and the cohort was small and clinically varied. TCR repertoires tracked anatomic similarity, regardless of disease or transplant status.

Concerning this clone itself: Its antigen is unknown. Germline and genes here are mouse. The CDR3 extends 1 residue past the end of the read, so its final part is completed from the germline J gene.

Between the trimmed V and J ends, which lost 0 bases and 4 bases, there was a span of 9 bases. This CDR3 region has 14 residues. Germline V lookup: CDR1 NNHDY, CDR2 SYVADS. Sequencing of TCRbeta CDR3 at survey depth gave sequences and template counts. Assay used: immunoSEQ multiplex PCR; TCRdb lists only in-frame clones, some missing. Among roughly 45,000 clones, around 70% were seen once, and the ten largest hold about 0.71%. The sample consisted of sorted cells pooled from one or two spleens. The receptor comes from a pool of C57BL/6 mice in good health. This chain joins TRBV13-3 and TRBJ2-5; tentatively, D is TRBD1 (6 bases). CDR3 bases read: TGTGCCAGCAGTGATGCGGGACAAAAAGACACCCAGTAC. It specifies CASSDAGQKDTQY. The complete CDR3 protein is CASSDAGQKDTQYF.